The entry below gives a single T cell receptor (beta chain) sequence along with its context. This clone was counted ten times or more. Its cognate antigen has yet to be identified. Per-base qualities were not stored, and no clone one base away is much larger. The data were taken from a study of T cells after posttransplantation cyclophosphamide (dated by TCRdb to 2016 to 2018). In the study overall: T cell repertoire reconstitution was tracked by TRB sequencing after myeloablative bone marrow transplantation in which posttransplantation cyclophosphamide was used as GVHD prophylaxis. Samples from under 40 PTCy-treated patients and approximately 15 related bone marrow donors of those patients were subjected to antigen receptor sequencing. Blood from all 35 or so PTCy patients who had 1-year posttransplant specimens underwent TRB sequencing. TRB sequencing was also done on up to 3 additional blood samples from 2 to 5.2 years after transplant in 3 patients, and on pretransplant blood from 4 patients. Because TRA and TRB clonality correlated tightly in fewer than 10 samples, the subsequent TCR analyses were limited to TRB only. Public TRB sequences were compared against a database of over 3,000 sequences linked to responses to pathogens, tumor antigens, self-antigens and alloantigens.

Paper-wide results and their limitations: Across the 45 or so patients, TRB clonality was highly associated with recipient CMV seropositivity and CMV reactivation, and diversity with PTCy was similar to that in the CNI/methotrexate controls. The TRB repertoires of T cells infiltrating skin or the GI tract showed only limited overlap with the TRB repertoires found in blood. At 1-2 months, donor-recipient similarity was low but rose over the first year, and the later blood repertoires were often dominated by donor CD8+ memory clones.

TRB sequencing used genomic DNA with the immunoSEQ assay at survey resolution or the hsTCRB kit. The authors' pipeline ran thus. Initial read processing used immunoSEQ software, and repertoire analyses used the LymphoSeq R package. Clonality was computed as 1 minus normalized Shannon entropy, and a Gini coefficient was also calculated for each TRB dataset. To infer phenotypes in unsorted samples, TRB sequences from sorted subsets of the recipient or donor were mapped onto the unsorted samples of the same recipient. The table was pulled from immuneACCESS by TCRdb, which kept in-frame rearrangements only. Such tables lose some clones; where checked, under half of the loss comes from unresolved V genes, and the rest has no known cause. V and J calls and clone size are those listed in that table; D and trimming were worked out from the DNA. In this sample the table shows 35,000 to 40,000 clones, and no singletons are among them. Jointly, the top ten make up 2.5% of the sample.

The germline V gene encodes CDR1 MNHEY and CDR2 SVGAGI. At the junction V is shortened by 7 bases and J by 2 bases; bases outside the gene matches: 7. Counted from cysteine to phenylalanine, this CDR3 has 14 amino acids. Solely the CDR3 DNA is kept, with 42 bases framed from the first base. Peripheral blood samples were provided by related bone marrow donors on the day of marrow donation. Mononuclear cells from peripheral blood and bone marrow were separated by Ficoll-Hypaque density centrifugation and then cryopreserved. The sample consisted of PBMCs. The source is a man in his forties or fifties in good health, CMV-negative, and a related stem cell transplant donor. This chain joins TRBV6-5 to TRBJ1-2; 7 junctional bases match TRBD1. In nucleotides, the sequence is TGTGCCAGCACCTACAGGGGTTCCAACTATGGCTACACCTTC. Its product reads: CASTYRGSNYGYTF.